The rows below give T cell receptor beta chains drawn from one sample of a study of control samples from healthy donors and cancer patients. The table came from immunoSEQ multiplex PCR; TCRdb's copy has only in-frame clones and leaves some out. The sample shows 120,000 to 150,000 clones, more than 80% of them seen only once. Sequencing was done on a sample of blood. Source of these receptors: a young man in good health. CDR3s include the opening cysteine and the closing phenylalanine or tryptophan. D genes are given only for firm matches. Clone size is stated in some rows and not others, as once, few, many or a class when expanded.

CDR3nt: TGTGCCAGCAGCCCGCGATCGAACTCCAATGAAAAACTGTTTTTT; CDR3aa: CASSPRSNSNEKLFF; v_gene: TRBV7-2; abundance: .; j_gene: TRBJ1-4; d_gene: .
CDR3nt: TGTGCCAGCAGTAGAATAGGGGGGGCCACCCAAGAGACCCAGTACTTC; CDR3aa: CASSRIGGATQETQYF; v_gene: TRBV6-6; abundance: .; j_gene: TRBJ2-5; d_gene: .
CDR3nt: TGTGCCAGCAGCTCCGTCAGTTATAATTCACCCCTCCACTTT; CDR3aa: CASSSVSYNSPLHF; v_gene: TRBV7-9; abundance: .; j_gene: TRBJ1-6; d_gene: .
CDR3nt: TGTGCCAGCGAGACAGCCATGGGTAAACTGTTTTTT; CDR3aa: CASETAMGKLFF; v_gene: TRBV2; abundance: .; j_gene: TRBJ1-4; d_gene: .
CDR3nt: TGTGCCAGCAGTTTCACTAGCTCAGATACGCAGTATTTT; CDR3aa: CASSFTSSDTQYF; v_gene: TRBV2; abundance: .; j_gene: TRBJ2-3; d_gene: .
CDR3nt: TGTGCCAGCAGTGAATTCGGGACAGGAAGGTCAGATACGCAGTATTTT; CDR3aa: CASSEFGTGRSDTQYF; v_gene: TRBV6-1; abundance: .; j_gene: TRBJ2-3; d_gene: TRBD1
CDR3nt: TGTGCCAGTAGTATACAGAGTAGTAATCAGCCCCAGCATTTT; CDR3aa: CASSIQSSNQPQHF; v_gene: TRBV19; abundance: few; j_gene: TRBJ1-5; d_gene: .
CDR3nt: TGTGCCAGCAGCGAACTAGCTTGGGACGAGCATACAGATACGCAGTATTTT; CDR3aa: CASSELAWDEHTDTQYF; v_gene: TRBV7-9; abundance: .; j_gene: TRBJ2-3; d_gene: .
CDR3nt: TGCAGCGTTGGAGCGGCATTGAACACTGAAGCTTTCTTT; CDR3aa: CSVGAALNTEAFF; v_gene: TRBV29-1; abundance: .; j_gene: TRBJ1-1; d_gene: .
CDR3nt: TGTGCCTGGTCAGGGGTCCCCAACTATGGCTACACCTTC; CDR3aa: CAWSGVPNYGYTF; v_gene: TRBV30; abundance: .; j_gene: TRBJ1-2; d_gene: .
CDR3nt: TGTGCCAGCAGCCCACTGGGGGGGAGTAATCAGCCCCAGCATTTT; CDR3aa: CASSPLGGSNQPQHF; v_gene: TRBV7-2; abundance: .; j_gene: TRBJ1-5; d_gene: .
CDR3nt: TGTGCCAGTAGTCATATCCCGGGACAGGGGTTTCATGGCTACACCTTC; CDR3aa: CASSHIPGQGFHGYTF; v_gene: TRBV19; abundance: .; j_gene: TRBJ1-2; d_gene: TRBD1
CDR3nt: TGTGCCAGCAGCCTGAATTTGGGGACGGGGGGCTATGGCTACACCTTC; CDR3aa: CASSLNLGTGGYGYTF; v_gene: TRBV3-1/TRBV3-2; abundance: once; j_gene: TRBJ1-2; d_gene: .
CDR3nt: TGTGCCAGCCGACCGGGGCGGGGGGGCCGGAATGAGCAGTTCTTC; CDR3aa: CASRPGRGGRNEQFF; v_gene: TRBV27; abundance: .; j_gene: TRBJ2-1; d_gene: TRBD2
CDR3nt: TGTGCCAGCACCAAGGACCGCCCGAAGGGTGGCTACACCTTC; CDR3aa: CASTKDRPKGGYTF; v_gene: TRBV2; abundance: .; j_gene: TRBJ1-2; d_gene: .
CDR3nt: TGCGCCAGCAGCTTAGGACAGGGGACTTATGGCTACACCTTC; CDR3aa: CASSLGQGTYGYTF; v_gene: TRBV5-1; abundance: .; j_gene: TRBJ1-2; d_gene: TRBD1
CDR3nt: TGTGCCAGCAGTTCCGGGGTTTTAGAGACCCAGTACTTC; CDR3aa: CASSSGVLETQYF; v_gene: TRBV28; abundance: .; j_gene: TRBJ2-5; d_gene: .